This TCR beta chain appears in the sequencing data of a study of blood T cell repertoires in COVID-19. Across the whole study: From T cells, B-cell-depleted T cells, or PBMCs came the material, which was cDNA or gDNA.

Measured with immunoSEQ multiplex PCR; TCRdb has only the in-frame clones, and not every one. The table lists roughly 150,000 clones, roughly 78% of them singletons. Seattle-derived patients entered the study during active infection and were followed longitudinally. CDR3 length: 14 amino acids. V lost 3 bases and J lost 4, with 12 bases in between. CDR1 is KGHSH, CDR2 LQKENI, per germline. Material for sequencing was peripheral blood. The origin of this receptor is a woman aged 55-69 years with COVID-19, enrolled during active disease. The V call is TRBV18, the J call TRBJ1-2; TRBD1 is a possible D gene (6 bases). Written as DNA, the CDR3 is TGTGCCAGCTCACCTTCAGGGGAGGGCTATGGCTACACCTTC. This translates into CASSPSGEGYGYTF. The full variable domain, its missing parts supplied by reference TRBV18 and TRBJ1-2, is NAGVMQNPRHLVRRRGQEARLRCSPMKGHSHVYWYRQLPEEGLKFMVYLQKENIIDESGMPKERFSAEFPKEGPSILRIQQVVRGDSAAYFCASSPSGEGYGYTFGSGTRLTVV.